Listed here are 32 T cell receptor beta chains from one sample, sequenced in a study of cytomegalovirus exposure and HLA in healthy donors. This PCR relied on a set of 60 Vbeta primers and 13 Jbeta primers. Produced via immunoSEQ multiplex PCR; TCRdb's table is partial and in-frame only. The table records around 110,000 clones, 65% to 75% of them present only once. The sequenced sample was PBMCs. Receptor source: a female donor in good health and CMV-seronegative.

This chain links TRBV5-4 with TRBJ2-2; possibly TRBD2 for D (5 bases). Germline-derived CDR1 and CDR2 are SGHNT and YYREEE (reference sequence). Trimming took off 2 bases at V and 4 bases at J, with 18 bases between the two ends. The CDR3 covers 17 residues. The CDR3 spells CASSFDSFRGPTGELFF. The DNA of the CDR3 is TGTGCCAGCAGCTTCGATAGTTTCAGAGGGCCCACCGGGGAGCTGTTTTTT.

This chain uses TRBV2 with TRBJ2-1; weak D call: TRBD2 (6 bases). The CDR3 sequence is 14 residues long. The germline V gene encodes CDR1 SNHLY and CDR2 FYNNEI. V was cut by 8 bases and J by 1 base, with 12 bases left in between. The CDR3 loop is CASSRDLSYNEQFF. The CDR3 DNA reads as TGTGCCAGCTCGAGGGACTTATCCTACAATGAGCAGTTCTTC. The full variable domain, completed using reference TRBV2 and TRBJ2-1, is EPEVTQTPSHQVTQMGQEVILRCVPISNHLYFYWYRQILGQKVEFLVSFYNNEISEKSEIFDDQFSVERPDGSNFTLKIRSTKLEDSAMYFCASSRDLSYNEQFFGPGTRLTVL.

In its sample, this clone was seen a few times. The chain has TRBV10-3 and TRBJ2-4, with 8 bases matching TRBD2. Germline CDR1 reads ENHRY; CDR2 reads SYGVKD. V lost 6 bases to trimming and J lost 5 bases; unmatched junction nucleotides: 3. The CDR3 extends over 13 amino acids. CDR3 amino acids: CAIRTSEQNIQYF. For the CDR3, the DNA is TGTGCCATCAGGACTAGCGAACAAAACATTCAGTACTTC.

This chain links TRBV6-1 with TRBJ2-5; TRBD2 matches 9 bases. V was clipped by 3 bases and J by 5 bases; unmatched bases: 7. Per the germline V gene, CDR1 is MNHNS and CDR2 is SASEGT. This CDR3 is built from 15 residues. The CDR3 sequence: CASSEAWAGGETQYF. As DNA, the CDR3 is TGTGCCAGCAGTGAGGCCTGGGCGGGGGGGGAGACCCAGTACTTC.

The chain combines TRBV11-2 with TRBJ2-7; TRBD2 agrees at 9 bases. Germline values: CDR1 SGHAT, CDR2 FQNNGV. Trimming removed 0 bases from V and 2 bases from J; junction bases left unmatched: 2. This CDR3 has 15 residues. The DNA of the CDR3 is TGTGCCAGCAGCTTAGACCCTAGCGGGGCCTACGAGCAGTACTTC. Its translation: CASSLDPSGAYEQYF.

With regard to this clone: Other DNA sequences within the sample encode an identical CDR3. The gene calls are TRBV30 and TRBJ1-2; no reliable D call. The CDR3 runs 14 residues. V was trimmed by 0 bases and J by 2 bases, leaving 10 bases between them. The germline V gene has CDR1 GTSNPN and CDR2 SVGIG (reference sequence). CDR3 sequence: CAWSVLGRNYGYTF. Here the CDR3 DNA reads TGTGCCTGGAGTGTCCTTGGGAGGAACTATGGCTACACCTTC.

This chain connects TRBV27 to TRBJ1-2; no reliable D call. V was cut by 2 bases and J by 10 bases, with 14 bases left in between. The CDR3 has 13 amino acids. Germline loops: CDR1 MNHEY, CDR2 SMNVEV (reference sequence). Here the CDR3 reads CASSLSPDSIYTF. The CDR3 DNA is TGTGCCAGCAGTTTAAGCCCGGACTCCATCTACACCTTC.

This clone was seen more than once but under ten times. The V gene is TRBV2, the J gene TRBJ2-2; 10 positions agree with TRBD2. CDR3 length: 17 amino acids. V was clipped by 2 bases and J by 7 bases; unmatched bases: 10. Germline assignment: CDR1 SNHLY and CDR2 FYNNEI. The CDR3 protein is CASSERLAGVAGGELFF. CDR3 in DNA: TGTGCCAGCAGTGAACGGCTAGCGGGAGTTGCCGGCGGGGAGCTGTTTTTT. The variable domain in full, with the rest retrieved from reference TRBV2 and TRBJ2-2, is EPEVTQTPSHQVTQMGQEVILRCVPISNHLYFYWYRQILGQKVEFLVSFYNNEISEKSEIFDDQFSVERPDGSNFTLKIRSTKLEDSAMYFCASSERLAGVAGGELFFGEGSRLTVL.

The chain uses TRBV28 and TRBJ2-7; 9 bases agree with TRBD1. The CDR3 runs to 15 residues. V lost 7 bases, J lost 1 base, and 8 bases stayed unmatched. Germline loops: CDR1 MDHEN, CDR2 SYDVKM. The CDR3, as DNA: TGTGCCAGCACCGGGACAGGGAGTGGTTCCTACGAGCAGTACTTC. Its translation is CASTGTGSGSYEQYF. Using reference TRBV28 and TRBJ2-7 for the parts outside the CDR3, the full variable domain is DVKVTQSSRYLVKRTGEKVFLECVQDMDHENMFWYRQDPGLGLRLIYFSYDVKMKEKGDIPEGYSVSREKKERFSLILESASTNQTSMYLCASTGTGSGSYEQYFGPGTRLTVT.

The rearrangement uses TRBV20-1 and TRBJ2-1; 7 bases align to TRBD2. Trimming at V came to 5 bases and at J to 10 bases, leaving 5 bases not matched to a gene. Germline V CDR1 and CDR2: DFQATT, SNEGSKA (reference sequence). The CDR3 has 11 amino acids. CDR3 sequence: CSAGLLAEQFF. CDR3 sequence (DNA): TGCAGTGCTGGCCTACTAGCGGAGCAGTTCTTC.

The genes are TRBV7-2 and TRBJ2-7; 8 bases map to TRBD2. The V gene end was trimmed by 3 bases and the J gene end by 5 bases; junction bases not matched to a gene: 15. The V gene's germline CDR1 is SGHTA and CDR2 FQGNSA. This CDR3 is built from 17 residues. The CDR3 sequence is CASSFPPLLAVKDEQYF. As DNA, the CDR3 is TGTGCCAGCAGCTTCCCCCCACTACTAGCGGTAAAAGACGAGCAGTACTTC.

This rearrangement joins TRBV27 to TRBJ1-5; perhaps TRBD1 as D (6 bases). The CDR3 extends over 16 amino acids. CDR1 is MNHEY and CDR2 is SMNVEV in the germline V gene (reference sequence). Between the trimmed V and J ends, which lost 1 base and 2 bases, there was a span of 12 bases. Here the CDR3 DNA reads TGTGCCAGCAGTTTATTTCACAGGGAAGGCAATCAGCCCCAGCATTTT. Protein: CASSLFHREGNQPQHF.

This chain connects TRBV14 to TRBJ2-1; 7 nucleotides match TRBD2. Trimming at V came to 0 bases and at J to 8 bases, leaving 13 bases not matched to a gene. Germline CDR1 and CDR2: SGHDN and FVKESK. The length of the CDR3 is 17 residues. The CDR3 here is CASSQEVLAAFWDEQFF. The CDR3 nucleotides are TGTGCCAGCAGCCAAGAGGTCCTAGCGGCCTTTTGGGATGAGCAGTTCTTC.

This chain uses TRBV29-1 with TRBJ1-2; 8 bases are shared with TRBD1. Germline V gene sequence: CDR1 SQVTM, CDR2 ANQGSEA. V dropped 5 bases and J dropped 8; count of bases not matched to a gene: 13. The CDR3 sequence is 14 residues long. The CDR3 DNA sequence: TGCAGCGTTTCTGAGGGACAGGCCATGAGGGGCTACACCTTC. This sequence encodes CSVSEGQAMRGYTF.

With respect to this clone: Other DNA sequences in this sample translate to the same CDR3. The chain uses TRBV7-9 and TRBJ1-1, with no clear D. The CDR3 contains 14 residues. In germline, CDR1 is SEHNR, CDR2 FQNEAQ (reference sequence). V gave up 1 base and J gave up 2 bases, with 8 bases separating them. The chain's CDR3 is CASSLGQSNTEAFF. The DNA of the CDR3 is TGTGCCAGCAGCTTAGGACAATCTAACACTGAAGCTTTCTTT.

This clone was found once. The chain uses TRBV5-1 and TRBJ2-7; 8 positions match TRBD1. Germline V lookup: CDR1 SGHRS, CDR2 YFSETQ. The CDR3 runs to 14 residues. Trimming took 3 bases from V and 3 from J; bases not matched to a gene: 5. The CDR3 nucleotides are TGCGCCAGCAGCTCAGGGGGCGGGTTCTACGAGCAGTACTTC. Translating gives CASSSGGGFYEQYF.

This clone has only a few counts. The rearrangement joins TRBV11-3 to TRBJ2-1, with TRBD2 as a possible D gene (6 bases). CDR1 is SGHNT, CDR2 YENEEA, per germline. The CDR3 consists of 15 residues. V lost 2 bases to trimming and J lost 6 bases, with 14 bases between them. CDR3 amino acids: CASSLWASVPNEQFF. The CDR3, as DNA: TGTGCCAGCAGCTTATGGGCTAGCGTACCCAATGAGCAGTTCTTC.

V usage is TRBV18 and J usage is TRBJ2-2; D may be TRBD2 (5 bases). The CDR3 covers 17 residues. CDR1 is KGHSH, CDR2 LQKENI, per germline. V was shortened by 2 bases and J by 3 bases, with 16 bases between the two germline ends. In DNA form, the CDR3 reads TGTGCCAGCTCACCATCTAGCCTCCTGTCGGACACCGGGGAGCTGTTTTTT. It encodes CASSPSSLLSDTGELFF.

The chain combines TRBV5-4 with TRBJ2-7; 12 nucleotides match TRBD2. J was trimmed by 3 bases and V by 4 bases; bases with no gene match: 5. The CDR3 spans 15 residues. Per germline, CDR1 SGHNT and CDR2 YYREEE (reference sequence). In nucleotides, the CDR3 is TGTGCCAGCAGCAGAACTAGCGGGAGGTTCTACGAGCAGTACTTC. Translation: CASSRTSGRFYEQYF.

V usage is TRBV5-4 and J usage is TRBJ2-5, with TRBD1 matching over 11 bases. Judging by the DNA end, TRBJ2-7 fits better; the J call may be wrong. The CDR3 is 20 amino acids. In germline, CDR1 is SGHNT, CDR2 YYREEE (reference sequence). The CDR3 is CASSLDKGQGVPAGGYEQYF. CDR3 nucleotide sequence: TGTGCCAGCAGCTTGGATAAGGGACAGGGGGTACCAGCGGGAGGCTACGAGCAGTACTTC.

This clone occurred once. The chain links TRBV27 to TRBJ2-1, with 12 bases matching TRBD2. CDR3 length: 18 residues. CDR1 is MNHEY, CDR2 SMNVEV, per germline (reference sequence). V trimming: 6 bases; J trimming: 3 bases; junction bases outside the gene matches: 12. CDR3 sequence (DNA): TGTGCCAGCAGCGGAGGCACCCTAGCGGGAGGGTACTACAATGAGCAGTTCTTC. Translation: CASSGGTLAGGYYNEQFF.

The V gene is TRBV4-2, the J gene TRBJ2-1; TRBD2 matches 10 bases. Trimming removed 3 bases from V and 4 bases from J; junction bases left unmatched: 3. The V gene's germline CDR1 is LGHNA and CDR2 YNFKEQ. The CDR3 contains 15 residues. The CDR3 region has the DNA TGTGCCAGCAGCCAGCTGACTAGCGGGTACAATGAGCAGTTCTTC. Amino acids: CASSQLTSGYNEQFF.

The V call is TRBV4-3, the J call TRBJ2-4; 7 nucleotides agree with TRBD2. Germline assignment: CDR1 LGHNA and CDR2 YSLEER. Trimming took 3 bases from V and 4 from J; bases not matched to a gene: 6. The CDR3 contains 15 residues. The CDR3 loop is CASSHVLAVKNIQYF. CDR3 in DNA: TGCGCCAGCAGCCACGTGCTAGCGGTTAAAAACATTCAGTACTTC.

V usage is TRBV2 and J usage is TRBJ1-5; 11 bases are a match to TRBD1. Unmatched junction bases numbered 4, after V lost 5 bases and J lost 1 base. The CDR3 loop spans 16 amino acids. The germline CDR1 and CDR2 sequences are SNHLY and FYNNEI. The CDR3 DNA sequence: TGTGCCAGCAGTTCCCGGGACAGGGGGAGCAATCAGCCCCAGCATTTT. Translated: CASSSRDRGSNQPQHF.

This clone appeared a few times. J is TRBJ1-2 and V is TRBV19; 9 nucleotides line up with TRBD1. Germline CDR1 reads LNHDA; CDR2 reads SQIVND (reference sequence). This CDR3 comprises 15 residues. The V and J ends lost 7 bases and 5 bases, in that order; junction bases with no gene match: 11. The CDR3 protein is CASKIQGAYRYGYTF. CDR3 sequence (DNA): TGTGCCAGTAAAATACAGGGGGCATATCGATATGGCTACACCTTC.

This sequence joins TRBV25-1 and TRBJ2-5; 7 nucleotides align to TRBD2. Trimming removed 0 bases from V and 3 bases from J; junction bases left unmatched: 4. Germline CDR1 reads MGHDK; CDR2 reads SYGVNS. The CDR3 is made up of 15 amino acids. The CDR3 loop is CASSEYWGGKETQYF. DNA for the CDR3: TGTGCCAGCAGTGAATACTGGGGGGGGAAAGAGACCCAGTACTTC.

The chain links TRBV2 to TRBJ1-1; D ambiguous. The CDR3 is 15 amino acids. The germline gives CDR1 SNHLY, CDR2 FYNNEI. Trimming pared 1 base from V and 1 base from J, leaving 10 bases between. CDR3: CASSEGLAENTEAFF. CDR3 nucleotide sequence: TGTGCCAGCAGTGAAGGCCTAGCAGAGAACACTGAAGCTTTCTTT.

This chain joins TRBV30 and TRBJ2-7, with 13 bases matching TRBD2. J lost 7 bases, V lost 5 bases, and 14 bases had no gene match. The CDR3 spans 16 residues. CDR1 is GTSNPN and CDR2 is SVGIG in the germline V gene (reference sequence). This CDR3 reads CAWSGLAGPVPGEQYF. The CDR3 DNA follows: TGTGCCTGGTCGGGACTAGCGGGACCAGTTCCGGGGGAGCAGTACTTC.

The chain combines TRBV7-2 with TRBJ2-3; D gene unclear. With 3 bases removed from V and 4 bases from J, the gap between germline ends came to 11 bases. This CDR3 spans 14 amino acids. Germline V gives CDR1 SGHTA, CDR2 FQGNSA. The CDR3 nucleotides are TGTGCCAGCAGCTTTAGACTTGCATCAGATACGCAGTATTTT. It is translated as CASSFRLASDTQYF.

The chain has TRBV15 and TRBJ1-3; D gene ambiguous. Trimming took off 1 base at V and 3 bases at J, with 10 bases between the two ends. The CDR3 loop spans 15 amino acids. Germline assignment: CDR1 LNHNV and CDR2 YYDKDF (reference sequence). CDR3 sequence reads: CATSRVSTFGNTIYF. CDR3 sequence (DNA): TGTGCCACCAGCAGAGTGTCGACTTTTGGAAACACCATATATTTT.

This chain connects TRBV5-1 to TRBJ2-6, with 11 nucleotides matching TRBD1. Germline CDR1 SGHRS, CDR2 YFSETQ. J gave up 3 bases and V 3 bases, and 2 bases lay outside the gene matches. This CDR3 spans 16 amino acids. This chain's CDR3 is CASSWTGGGGANVLTF. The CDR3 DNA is TGCGCCAGCAGCTGGACAGGGGGCGGTGGGGCCAACGTCCTGACTTTC.

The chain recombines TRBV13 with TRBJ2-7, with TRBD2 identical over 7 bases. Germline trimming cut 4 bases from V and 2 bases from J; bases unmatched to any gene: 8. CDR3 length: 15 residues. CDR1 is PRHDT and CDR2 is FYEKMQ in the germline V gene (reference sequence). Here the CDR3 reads CASSSARDYPYEQYF. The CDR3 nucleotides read TGTGCCAGCAGCTCCGCCCGGGACTACCCCTACGAGCAGTACTTC.